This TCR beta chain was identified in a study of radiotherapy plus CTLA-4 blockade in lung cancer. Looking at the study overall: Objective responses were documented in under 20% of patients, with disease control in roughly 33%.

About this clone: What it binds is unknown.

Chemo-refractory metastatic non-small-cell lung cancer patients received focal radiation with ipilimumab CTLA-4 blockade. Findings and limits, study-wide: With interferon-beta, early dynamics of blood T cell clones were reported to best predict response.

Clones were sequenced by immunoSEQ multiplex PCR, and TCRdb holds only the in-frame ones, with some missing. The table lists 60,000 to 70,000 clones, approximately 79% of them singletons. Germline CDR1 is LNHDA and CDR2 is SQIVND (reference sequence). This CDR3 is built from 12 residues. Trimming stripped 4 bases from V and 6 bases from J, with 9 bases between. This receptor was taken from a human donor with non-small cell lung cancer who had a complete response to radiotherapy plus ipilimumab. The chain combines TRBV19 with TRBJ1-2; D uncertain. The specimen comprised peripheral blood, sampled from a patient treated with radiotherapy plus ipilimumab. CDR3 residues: CASSKRVDGYTF. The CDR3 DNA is TGTGCCAGTAGTAAAAGGGTTGATGGCTACACCTTC. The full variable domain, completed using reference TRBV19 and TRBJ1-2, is DGGITQSPKYLFRKEGQNVTLSCEQNLNHDAMYWYRQDPGQGLRLIYYSQIVNDFQKGDIAEGYSVSREKKESFPLTVTSAQKNPTAFYLCASSKRVDGYTFGSGTRLTVV.